The clone carrying this TCR beta chain has just a few counts. The antigen remains undetermined. Study results and caveats: The larger cohort examined one V-J beta rearrangement, not whole repertoires. Tumor memory CD4+ T cell TCR gene usage was found to cluster with blood and lymph node memory CD4+ cells and with lymph node naive CD4+ cells.

After constant-region reverse-primer amplification, full-length variable regions underwent semi-nested PCR with Nested Universal Primer A. In TCRdb, the 5' RACE reads were re-called with MiXCR into one record per CDR3 protein. The sample shows about 64,000 distinct CDR3 sequences, under 25% of them seen only once. V was pared by 5 bases and J by 4 bases, with 7 bases of the junction left unmatched. CDR3 size: 13 residues. Germline lookup yields CDR1 SQVTM and CDR2 ANQGSEA. The memory fraction was CD4+CD45RO+CD25- cells. This chain links TRBV29-1 with TRBJ2-5, with 7 bases identical to TRBD1. This receptor was taken from a female donor with breast cancer. Sequencing was done on a sample of memory CD4+ T cells sorted from a lymph node. The subset was: memory CD4+ T cells, CD4+CD45RO+CD25-. The CDR3 DNA is TGCAGCGTTACACCGGGACAGTTAGAGACCCAGTACTTC. Protein: CSVTPGQLETQYF.